The 17 T cell receptor beta chains below all came from one sample that was sequenced in a study of cytomegalovirus exposure and HLA in healthy donors. The PCR employed 60 Vbeta primers together with 13 Jbeta primers. Assay: immunoSEQ multiplex PCR; the TCRdb copy retains only in-frame clones and omits some. The repertoire has over 100,000 clones, about four fifths of them found once; the top ten carry about a fifth. Sequenced material: PBMCs. The receptors here all came from a man under 40 in good health and CMV-seropositive.

This chain links TRBV2 with TRBJ1-2, with D possibly matching TRBD1 (5 bases). The V and J ends lost 5 bases and 4 bases respectively, with 17 bases between them. The germline V gene encodes CDR1 SNHLY and CDR2 FYNNEI. This CDR3 spans 15 amino acids. CDR3 in amino acids: CASSTYRSIGYGYTF. The CDR3 DNA sequence: TGTGCCAGCAGTACTTACAGGTCTATTGGCTATGGCTACACCTTC.

The rearrangement joins TRBV20-1 to TRBJ2-5, with a weak D call TRBD2 (5 bases). The germline gives CDR1 DFQATT, CDR2 SNEGSKA (reference sequence). Trimming removed 6 bases from V and 5 bases from J, with 7 bases in between. The CDR3 has 10 amino acids. CDR3 nucleotides: TGCAGTGCCGGCGGGGAGACCCAGTACTTC. The encoded protein is CSAGGETQYF.

The J gene is TRBJ2-3, the V gene TRBV2; D is perhaps TRBD1 (5 bases). V lost 2 bases and J lost 12, with 15 bases in between. CDR1 is SNHLY, CDR2 FYNNEI, per germline. The CDR3 is 13 residues long. The CDR3 is CASSETAGFVQYF. The CDR3 DNA reads TGTGCCAGCAGTGAAACGGCAGGGTTCGTTCAGTATTTT.

The chain uses TRBV19 and TRBJ2-3; 7 nucleotides agree with TRBD2. V was clipped by 5 bases and J by 0 bases; unmatched bases: 11. The length of the CDR3 is 17 residues. The V gene's germline CDR1 is LNHDA and CDR2 SQIVND (reference sequence). The CDR3 is CASSSGSSGFSTDTQYF. CDR3 in DNA: TGTGCCAGTAGTTCTGGGTCTAGCGGTTTTAGCACAGATACGCAGTATTTT.

This clone has a handful of counts. DNA of the CDR3: TGCAGCACCCCGGGGGGACTCCCCCATACGCAGTATTTT. Its protein is CSTPGGLPHTQYF. The chain couples TRBV29-1 to TRBJ2-3; 7 nucleotides line up with TRBD2. V was clipped by 8 bases and J by 7 bases; unmatched bases: 12. The CDR3 has 13 amino acids. Germline V gene data show CDR1 as SQVTM and CDR2 as ANQGSEA.

The chain couples TRBV5-8 to TRBJ2-7; 8 nucleotides match TRBD2. Unmatched junction bases numbered 10, after V lost 4 bases and J lost 10 bases. Germline CDR1 is SGHTS and CDR2 is YDEGEE. This CDR3 comprises 13 residues. The CDR3 sequence is CASSAPGLEVQYV. The CDR3 DNA follows: TGTGCCAGCAGCGCTCCGGGACTAGAGGTACAGTACGTC.

The V gene is TRBV30, the J gene TRBJ2-5; D is uncertain. This CDR3 is 11 amino acids long. Germline V lookup: CDR1 GTSNPN, CDR2 SVGIG (reference sequence). The CDR3 coding sequence is TGTGCTCGTCGGGTCCAAGAGACCCAGTACTTC. Translating it yields CARRVQETQYF.

This rearrangement joins TRBV28 to TRBJ1-3, with a possible D match to TRBD1 (5 bases). The CDR3 is 14 amino acids. The germline CDR1 and CDR2 sequences are MDHEN and SYDVKM. V lost 5 bases and J lost 5, with 13 bases in between. CDR3 amino acids: CASSRVGARNTIYF. In DNA, the CDR3 is TGTGCCAGCAGTCGTGTAGGGGCCCGAAACACCATATATTTT.

V and J are TRBV27 and TRBJ2-5, with 7 positions matching TRBD2. The V gene's germline CDR1 is MNHEY and CDR2 SMNVEV (reference sequence). V was pared by 6 bases and J by 7 bases, with 14 bases of the junction left unmatched. CDR3 length: 15 residues. The CDR3: CASSPTREGIGTQYF. CDR3 coding DNA: TGTGCCAGCAGCCCTACTAGGGAGGGGATTGGGACCCAGTACTTC.

J is TRBJ1-1 and V is TRBV6-1; 11 nucleotides match TRBD1. The CDR3 extends over 15 amino acids. V dropped 6 bases and J dropped 4; count of bases not matched to a gene: 7. Germline V gene data show CDR1 as MNHNS and CDR2 as SASEGT. The CDR3: CASSLLGTGGTEAFF. In DNA form, the CDR3 reads TGTGCCAGCAGCCTCCTCGGGACAGGGGGCACTGAAGCTTTCTTT.

The rearrangement links TRBV2 to TRBJ2-2, with 8 bases fitting TRBD1. Germline V gene sequence: CDR1 SNHLY, CDR2 FYNNEI. Losses at the gene ends were 11 bases for V and 1 base for J; bases not matched to a gene: 3. This CDR3 spans 13 amino acids. CDR3 in DNA: TGTGCCGGCGGGACAGGGAACACCGGGGAGCTGTTTTTT. Its translation: CAGGTGNTGELFF.

J is TRBJ2-1 and V is TRBV7-9; TRBD2 agrees at 7 bases. Germline CDR1 and CDR2: SEHNR and FQNEAQ (reference sequence). The CDR3 contains 15 residues. Germline trimming cut 0 bases from V and 4 bases from J; bases unmatched to any gene: 3. The CDR3 sequence is CASSLAGGIYNEQFF. DNA of the CDR3: TGTGCCAGCAGCTTAGCGGGGGGGATTTACAATGAGCAGTTCTTC.

This chain uses TRBV5-1 with TRBJ1-1; TRBD1 matches 7 bases. The CDR3 has 16 residues. Germline loops: CDR1 SGHRS, CDR2 YFSETQ. Losses at the gene ends were 0 bases for V and 0 bases for J; bases not matched to a gene: 5. Written as DNA, the CDR3 is TGCGCCAGCAGCTTGGAACAGGGGCGGGTGAACACTGAAGCTTTCTTT. Protein: CASSLEQGRVNTEAFF. Variable domain in full (rest from reference TRBV5-1 and TRBJ1-1): KAGVTQTPRYLIKTRGQQVTLSCSPISGHRSVSWYQQTPGQGLQFLFEYFSETQRNKGNFPGRFSGRQFSNSRSEMNVSTLELGDSALYLCASSLEQGRVNTEAFFGQGTRLTVV.

The chain carries TRBV2 and TRBJ2-7, with a weak D call TRBD1 (6 bases). Germline assignment: CDR1 SNHLY and CDR2 FYNNEI. Trimming took off 10 bases at V and 2 bases at J, with 18 bases between the two ends. The CDR3 has 14 amino acids. The CDR3 DNA sequence: TGTGCCACCACACTAGGGGCAGGGGCCTACGAGCAGTACTTC. Its translation is CATTLGAGAYEQYF. The whole variable domain, remainder taken from reference TRBV2 and TRBJ2-7, is EPEVTQTPSHQVTQMGQEVILRCVPISNHLYFYWYRQILGQKVEFLVSFYNNEISEKSEIFDDQFSVERPDGSNFTLKIRSTKLEDSAMYFCATTLGAGAYEQYFGPGTRLTVT.

The chain links TRBV9 to TRBJ1-1; 11 bases align to TRBD1. CDR3 length: 13 amino acids. Germline V gives CDR1 SGDLS, CDR2 YYNGEE. Trimming removed 5 bases from V and 6 bases from J; junction bases left unmatched: 3. The CDR3 loop reads CASSRTGGSEAFF. In DNA, the CDR3 is TGTGCCAGCAGTCGGACAGGGGGCTCTGAAGCTTTCTTT.

This sequence joins TRBV27 and TRBJ2-2, with a weak D call TRBD1 (5 bases). The CDR3 contains 16 residues. In germline, CDR1 is MNHEY, CDR2 SMNVEV (reference sequence). V lost 7 bases and J lost 4, with 19 bases in between. The CDR3 nucleotides are TGTGCCAGCACTACCATCGCAGGGTCGGGCACCGGGGAGCTGTTTTTT. This codes for CASTTIAGSGTGELFF.

The chain links TRBV5-4 to TRBJ2-7, with 7 positions matching TRBD2. The CDR3 has 14 residues. V lost 1 base to trimming and J lost 2 bases; unmatched junction nucleotides: 3. Germline CDR1 reads SGHNT; CDR2 reads YYREEE (reference sequence). The CDR3 spells CASSLKAGTYEQYF. The CDR3 nucleotides are TGTGCCAGCAGCTTGAAAGCGGGGACCTACGAGCAGTACTTC.